One sample yielded the 22 T cell receptor beta chains listed below, sequenced in a study of blood T cell repertoires in COVID-19. The protocol was immunoSEQ multiplex PCR, while the TCRdb copy is restricted to in-frame clones and leaves out a portion. The sample has more than 55,000 clones; about nine tenths are singletons. Source material: peripheral blood. Source of these receptors: a woman over 75 with acute or convalescent COVID-19.

The V call is TRBV4-2, the J call TRBJ2-5; D is undetermined. CDR3 length: 16 residues. CDR1 LGHNA and CDR2 YNFKEQ come from the germline V gene. V was shortened by 4 bases and J by 0 bases, with 15 bases between the two germline ends. The chain's CDR3 is CASSPREVGYQETQYF. Here the CDR3 DNA reads TGTGCCAGCAGCCCCCGCGAGGTAGGATACCAAGAGACCCAGTACTTC.

This clone was seen a few times. The rearrangement uses TRBV5-1 and TRBJ2-1, with TRBD2 matching over 15 bases. This CDR3 is built from 16 residues. Losses at the gene ends were 3 bases for V and 9 bases for J; bases not matched to a gene: 7. Germline V lookup: CDR1 SGHRS, CDR2 YFSETQ. The CDR3 sequence: CASSWGLAGGQGEQFF. The CDR3 DNA reads as TGCGCCAGCAGCTGGGGACTAGCGGGAGGACAGGGTGAGCAGTTCTTC.

This sequence joins TRBV7-3 and TRBJ1-6; the D gene is possibly TRBD1 (5 bases). This CDR3 has 15 amino acids. Looked up from germline, CDR1 is SGHTA and CDR2 is FQGTGA. V lost 1 base and J lost 7, with 11 bases in between. CDR3 loop: CASSLMAQGNSPLHF. The CDR3 coding sequence is TGTGCCAGCAGCTTAATGGCTCAGGGAAATTCACCCCTCCACTTT. The full variable domain, completed using reference TRBV7-3 and TRBJ1-6, is GAGVSQTPSNKVTEKGKYVELRCDPISGHTALYWYRQSLGQGPEFLIYFQGTGAADDSGLPNDRFFAVRPEGSVSTLKIQRTERGDSAVYLCASSLMAQGNSPLHFGNGTRLTVT.

V and J are TRBV7-9 and TRBJ1-6; 8 bases match TRBD1. The CDR3 has 14 amino acids. Germline lookup yields CDR1 SEHNR and CDR2 FQNEAQ (reference sequence). V shed 1 base, J shed 9 bases, and the junction held 2 bases outside the gene matches. The CDR3 nucleotides read TGTGCCAGCAGCTTAGGGGACAGGCTTTCACCCCTCCACTTT. Amino acids: CASSLGDRLSPLHF.

The chain recombines TRBV3-1 (or the pseudogene TRBV3-2) with TRBJ1-2, with D hard to call. Germline assignment: CDR1 LGHDT and CDR2 YNNKEL (reference sequence). The CDR3 loop spans 11 amino acids. Trimming removed 1 base from V and 7 bases from J, with 4 bases in between. CDR3 in DNA: TGTGCCAGCAGCCAAGGTCGTGGCTACACCTTC. Translating it yields CASSQGRGYTF.

This chain joins TRBV4-2 and TRBJ1-5, with TRBD1 matching 7 bases. V was pared by 0 bases and J by 3 bases, with 2 bases of the junction left unmatched. This CDR3 region has 15 residues. The germline CDR1 and CDR2 sequences are LGHNA and YNFKEQ. CDR3 sequence reads: CASSQEDRVNQPQHF. Written as DNA, the CDR3 is TGTGCCAGCAGCCAAGAAGACAGGGTCAATCAGCCCCAGCATTTT.

The rearrangement links TRBV4-2 to TRBJ1-5, with a possible D match to TRBD1 (5 bases). The CDR3 is 15 amino acids. With 0 bases removed from V and 7 bases from J, the gap between germline ends came to 13 bases. CDR1 and CDR2 from the germline V gene are LGHNA and YNFKEQ. The DNA of the CDR3 is TGTGCCAGCAGCCAAGAGTGGTCAGCAGGGCAGCCCCAGCATTTT. Its protein is CASSQEWSAGQPQHF.

This chain connects TRBV7-2 to TRBJ2-1, with 8 bases aligning to TRBD2. The CDR3 contains 18 residues. V gave up 4 bases and J gave up 5 bases; unmatched junction bases: 16. CDR1 and CDR2 from the germline V gene are SGHTA and FQGNSA. CDR3 protein: CASSSRRIAGSADNEQFF. The CDR3 nucleotides are TGTGCCAGCAGCTCCCGAAGGATAGCGGGGTCGGCAGACAATGAGCAGTTCTTC. The whole variable domain, filled in from reference TRBV7-2 and TRBJ2-1, reads GAGVSQSPSNKVTEKGKDVELRCDPISGHTALYWYRQSLGQGLEFLIYFQGNSAPDKSGLPSDRFSAERTGGSVSTLTIQRTQQEDSAVYLCASSSRRIAGSADNEQFFGPGTRLTVL.

V gene TRBV19 combines with J gene TRBJ1-1; weak D call: TRBD1 (5 bases). CDR3 length: 16 amino acids. Germline values: CDR1 LNHDA, CDR2 SQIVND (reference sequence). Trimming removed 4 bases from V and 3 bases from J, with 18 bases in between. The CDR3 region is CASSTQRLRGDTEAFF. The CDR3 bases are TGTGCCAGTAGTACCCAGCGGCTTCGGGGGGACACTGAAGCTTTCTTT.

The genes are TRBV29-1 and TRBJ2-5; D call uncertain. This CDR3 contains 13 residues. Trimming took 3 bases from V and 2 from J, leaving 10 bases between them. In germline, CDR1 is SQVTM, CDR2 ANQGSEA. Here the CDR3 DNA reads TGCAGCGTTGATATCCCTGAGCAAGAGACCCAGTACTTC. Protein: CSVDIPEQETQYF.

The genes are TRBV5-6 and TRBJ1-4; possibly TRBD1 for D (5 bases). In germline, CDR1 is SGHDT, CDR2 YYEEEE. Trimming pared 3 bases from V and 6 bases from J, leaving 15 bases between. This CDR3 is 15 amino acids long. The CDR3 DNA sequence: TGTGCCAGCAGCTGGGGTGGCGGGGGAGATGAAAAACTGTTTTTT. Its translation is CASSWGGGGDEKLFF.

The genes are TRBV7-9 and TRBJ1-1, with D tentatively TRBD1 (5 bases). Germline V gene lookup returns CDR1 SEHNR and CDR2 FQNEAQ (reference sequence). The V end lost 6 bases, the J end lost 4 bases, and 27 bases lay between the germline ends. This CDR3 is built from 18 residues. CDR3 DNA: TGTGCCAGCAGTCCGACCCCCGGGACTATCACCCGGGGCACTGAAGCTTTCTTT. Its translation: CASSPTPGTITRGTEAFF.

This rearrangement joins TRBV7-2 to TRBJ1-1, with 7 bases fitting TRBD1. This CDR3 has 14 amino acids. From germline, CDR1 is SGHTA and CDR2 FQGNSA. Trimming removed 5 bases from V and 5 bases from J; junction bases left unmatched: 8. CDR3 region: CASSIRQGATEAFF. The CDR3 DNA sequence: TGTGCCAGCAGCATACGACAGGGAGCTACTGAAGCTTTCTTT.

V is TRBV30 and J is TRBJ2-1; TRBD2 agrees at 14 bases. This CDR3 is 15 amino acids long. Germline CDR1 and CDR2: GTSNPN and SVGIG (reference sequence). Losses at the gene ends were 5 bases for V and 6 bases for J; bases not matched to a gene: 6. The DNA of the CDR3 is TGTGCCTGGGACCTGGGACTAGCGGGAGTCAATGAGCAGTTCTTC. Protein sequence: CAWDLGLAGVNEQFF.

This clone was seen at least ten times. The V gene is TRBV7-9, the J gene TRBJ1-1, with TRBD1 as a possible D gene (5 bases). Germline-derived CDR1 and CDR2 are SEHNR and FQNEAQ (reference sequence). The V gene lost 3 bases and the J gene lost 10 bases, with 12 bases spanning the gap. This CDR3 contains 12 residues. CDR3 DNA: TGTGCCAGCAGCTTCCTGGAGGGGCCAGCTTTCTTT. It codes for CASSFLEGPAFF.

V and J are TRBV3-1 (or the pseudogene TRBV3-2) and TRBJ2-1, with a tentative D call TRBD1 (6 bases). The CDR3 covers 16 residues. Germline V gene data show CDR1 as LGHDT and CDR2 as YNNKEL (reference sequence). V was cut by 4 bases and J by 2 bases, with 15 bases left in between. This chain's CDR3 is CASSPRWGLTYNEQFF. In DNA, the CDR3 is TGTGCCAGCAGCCCCAGATGGGGGCTAACCTACAATGAGCAGTTCTTC.

This chain joins TRBV5-1 and TRBJ1-1; D is undetermined. There are 13 residues in the CDR3. Germline CDR1 is SGHRS and CDR2 is YFSETQ. Deletions cut 4 bases from V and 0 bases from J, with 7 bases between. For the CDR3, the DNA is TGCGCCAGCAGCGATACAGTGAACACTGAAGCTTTCTTT. Amino acid sequence: CASSDTVNTEAFF. The full variable domain, rest sourced from reference TRBV5-1 and TRBJ1-1, is KAGVTQTPRYLIKTRGQQVTLSCSPISGHRSVSWYQQTPGQGLQFLFEYFSETQRNKGNFPGRFSGRQFSNSRSEMNVSTLELGDSALYLCASSDTVNTEAFFGQGTRLTVV.

The chain links TRBV5-1 to TRBJ2-3, with 9 bases lining up with TRBD2. Trimming cost V 4 bases and J 8 bases; bases outside gene matches: 8. The CDR3 has 14 residues. Germline assignment: CDR1 SGHRS and CDR2 YFSETQ. The CDR3 coding sequence is TGCGCCAGCAGCGCCGGACTAGCGAGGGGTACGCAGTATTTT. Translation gives CASSAGLARGTQYF.

V gene TRBV6-5 combines with J gene TRBJ1-4; TRBD1 matches at 7 bases. The germline CDR1 and CDR2 sequences are MNHEY and SVGAGI. The V segment lost 5 bases and the J segment 4 bases; nucleotides outside the gene matches: 7. There are 15 residues in the CDR3. CDR3 in amino acids: CASSPGQRYNEKLFF. For the CDR3, the DNA is TGTGCCAGCAGTCCGGGACAGCGATATAATGAAAAACTGTTTTTT.

The V gene is TRBV5-1, the J gene TRBJ2-7, with D possibly matching TRBD2 (5 bases). This CDR3 contains 16 residues. Germline-derived CDR1 and CDR2 are SGHRS and YFSETQ. Trimming shortened V by 4 bases and J by 2 bases, and 19 bases separated the two germline ends. CDR3: CASSPNSPGSTYEQYF. DNA for the CDR3: TGCGCCAGCAGCCCAAATTCACCTGGGAGCACCTACGAGCAGTACTTC.

The V gene is TRBV28, the J gene TRBJ2-7; D uncertain. Germline values: CDR1 MDHEN, CDR2 SYDVKM. The CDR3 totals 12 residues. V dropped 6 bases and J dropped 0 bases, with 6 bases sitting between them. The CDR3 reads CASRSGSYEQYF. The CDR3 nucleotides are TGTGCCAGCAGGTCGGGCTCCTACGAGCAGTACTTC. The full variable domain, rest sourced from reference TRBV28 and TRBJ2-7, is DVKVTQSSRYLVKRTGEKVFLECVQDMDHENMFWYRQDPGLGLRLIYFSYDVKMKEKGDIPEGYSVSREKKERFSLILESASTNQTSMYLCASRSGSYEQYFGPGTRLTVT.

V gene TRBV23-1 combines with J gene TRBJ1-2; 12 nucleotides line up with TRBD1. TRBV23-1 is treated as an ORF (open reading frame) with a function not yet certain. This CDR3 is built from 16 residues. Trimming at V came to 2 bases and at J to 8 bases, leaving 9 bases not matched to a gene. The CDR3 region has the DNA TGCGCCAGCAGTCAAGCGAGAGGGACAGGGGGCGGCGGCTACACCTTC. Protein product: CASSQARGTGGGGYTF.